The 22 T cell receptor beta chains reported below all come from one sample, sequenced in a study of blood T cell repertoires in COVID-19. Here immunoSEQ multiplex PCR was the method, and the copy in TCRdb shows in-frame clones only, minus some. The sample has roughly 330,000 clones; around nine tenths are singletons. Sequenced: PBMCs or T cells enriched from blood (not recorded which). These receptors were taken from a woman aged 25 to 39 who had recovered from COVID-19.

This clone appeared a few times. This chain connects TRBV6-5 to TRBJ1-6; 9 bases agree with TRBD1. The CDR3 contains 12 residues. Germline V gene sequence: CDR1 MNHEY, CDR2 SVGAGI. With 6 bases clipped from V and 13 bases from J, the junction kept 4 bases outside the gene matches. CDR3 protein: CASSTGTGPLHF. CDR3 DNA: TGTGCCAGCAGCACCGGGACAGGGCCCCTCCACTTT.

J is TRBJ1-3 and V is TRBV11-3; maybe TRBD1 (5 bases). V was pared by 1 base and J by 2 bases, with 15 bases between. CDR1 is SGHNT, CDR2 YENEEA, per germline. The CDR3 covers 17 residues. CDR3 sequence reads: CASSLGREAAPGNTIYF. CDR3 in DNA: TGTGCCAGCAGCTTAGGCAGGGAGGCGGCCCCTGGAAACACCATATATTTT.

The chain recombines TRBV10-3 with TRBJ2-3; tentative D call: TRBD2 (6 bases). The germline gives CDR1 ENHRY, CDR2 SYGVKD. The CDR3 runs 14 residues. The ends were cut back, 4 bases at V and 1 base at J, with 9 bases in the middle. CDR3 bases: TGTGCCATCAGTGCGACGGGGGGCACAGATACGCAGTATTTT. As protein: CAISATGGTDTQYF.

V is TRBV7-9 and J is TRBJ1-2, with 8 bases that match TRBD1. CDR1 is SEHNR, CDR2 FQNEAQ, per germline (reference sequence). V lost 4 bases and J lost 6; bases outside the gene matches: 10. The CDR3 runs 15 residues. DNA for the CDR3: TGTGCCAGCAGCTCCCTTATGGACAGGGTTGATGGCTACACCTTC. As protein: CASSSLMDRVDGYTF.

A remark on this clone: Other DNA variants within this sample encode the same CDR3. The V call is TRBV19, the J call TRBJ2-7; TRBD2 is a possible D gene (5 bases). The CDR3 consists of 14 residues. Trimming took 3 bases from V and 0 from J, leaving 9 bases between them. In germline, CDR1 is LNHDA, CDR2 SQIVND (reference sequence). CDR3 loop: CASSITGSSYEQYF. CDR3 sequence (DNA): TGTGCCAGTAGTATCACGGGGAGCTCCTACGAGCAGTACTTC. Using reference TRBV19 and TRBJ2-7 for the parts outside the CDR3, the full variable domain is DGGITQSPKYLFRKEGQNVTLSCEQNLNHDAMYWYRQDPGQGLRLIYYSQIVNDFQKGDIAEGYSVSREKKESFPLTVTSAQKNPTAFYLCASSITGSSYEQYFGPGTRLTVT.

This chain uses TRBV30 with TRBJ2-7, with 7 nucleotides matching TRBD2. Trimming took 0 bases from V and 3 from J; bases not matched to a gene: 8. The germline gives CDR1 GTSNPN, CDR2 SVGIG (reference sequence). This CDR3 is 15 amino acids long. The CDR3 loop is CAWSVKLADLYEQYF. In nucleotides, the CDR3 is TGTGCCTGGAGTGTAAAGCTAGCGGACCTCTACGAGCAGTACTTC.

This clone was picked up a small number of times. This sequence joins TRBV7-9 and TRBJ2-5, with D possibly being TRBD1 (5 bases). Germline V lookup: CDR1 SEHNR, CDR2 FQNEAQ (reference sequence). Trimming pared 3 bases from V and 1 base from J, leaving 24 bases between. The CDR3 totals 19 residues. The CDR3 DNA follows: TGTGCCAGCAGCTTTCCCACGAGGCCTGAAGGACACACCCAAGAGACCCAGTACTTC. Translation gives CASSFPTRPEGHTQETQYF.

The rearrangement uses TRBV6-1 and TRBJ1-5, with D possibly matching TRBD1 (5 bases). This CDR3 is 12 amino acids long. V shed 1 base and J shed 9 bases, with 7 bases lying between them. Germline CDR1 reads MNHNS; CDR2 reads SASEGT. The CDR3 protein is CASSEVRGPQHF. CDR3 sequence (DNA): TGTGCCAGCAGTGAAGTTAGGGGGCCCCAGCATTTT.

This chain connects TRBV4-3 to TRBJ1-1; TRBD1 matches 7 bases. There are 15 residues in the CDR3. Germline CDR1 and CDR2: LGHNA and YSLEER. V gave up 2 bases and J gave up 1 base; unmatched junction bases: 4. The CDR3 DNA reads TGCGCCAGCAGCCAACAGACAGGGCCGAACACTGAAGCTTTCTTT. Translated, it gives CASSQQTGPNTEAFF.

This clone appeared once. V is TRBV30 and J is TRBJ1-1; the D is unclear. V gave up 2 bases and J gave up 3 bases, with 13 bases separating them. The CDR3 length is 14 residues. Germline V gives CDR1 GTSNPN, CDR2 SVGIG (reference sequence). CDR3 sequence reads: CAWSPGPPDTEAFF. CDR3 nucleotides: TGTGCCTGGAGTCCGGGTCCGCCGGACACTGAAGCTTTCTTT.

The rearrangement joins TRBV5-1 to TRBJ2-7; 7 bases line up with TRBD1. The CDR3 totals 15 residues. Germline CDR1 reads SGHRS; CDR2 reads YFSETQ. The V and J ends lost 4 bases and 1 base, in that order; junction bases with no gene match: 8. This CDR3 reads CASSQGQQVSYEQYF. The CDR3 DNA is TGCGCCAGCAGCCAGGGACAGCAGGTTTCCTACGAGCAGTACTTC.

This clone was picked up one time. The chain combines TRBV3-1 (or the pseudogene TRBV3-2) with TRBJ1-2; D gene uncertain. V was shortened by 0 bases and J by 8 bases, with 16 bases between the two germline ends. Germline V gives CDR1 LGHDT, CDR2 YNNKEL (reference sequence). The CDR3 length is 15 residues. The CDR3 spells CASSQDGWGEGGYTF. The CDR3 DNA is TGTGCCAGCAGCCAAGATGGGTGGGGAGAGGGCGGCTACACCTTC.

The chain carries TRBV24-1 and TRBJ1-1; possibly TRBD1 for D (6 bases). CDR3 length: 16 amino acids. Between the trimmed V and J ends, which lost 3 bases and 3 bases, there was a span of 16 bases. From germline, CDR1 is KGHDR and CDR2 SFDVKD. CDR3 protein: CATSDHNRDGYTEAFF. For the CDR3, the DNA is TGTGCCACCAGTGATCACAACAGGGATGGGTACACTGAAGCTTTCTTT.

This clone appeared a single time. The CDR3 loop reads CAWRPRGEGRKLFF. The CDR3 DNA reads as TGTGCCTGGAGACCCCGCGGAGAGGGTCGGAAACTGTTTTTT. The J gene is TRBJ1-4, the V gene TRBV30; the D is unclear. This CDR3 contains 14 residues. V was cut by 3 bases and J by 11 bases, with 19 bases left in between. Germline V gives CDR1 GTSNPN, CDR2 SVGIG (reference sequence).

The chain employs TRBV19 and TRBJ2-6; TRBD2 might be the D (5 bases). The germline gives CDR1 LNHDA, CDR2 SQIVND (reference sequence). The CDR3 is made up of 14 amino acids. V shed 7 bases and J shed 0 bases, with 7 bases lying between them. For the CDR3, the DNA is TGTGCCAGTACGGGGAACTCTGGGGCCAACGTCCTGACTTTC. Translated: CASTGNSGANVLTF.

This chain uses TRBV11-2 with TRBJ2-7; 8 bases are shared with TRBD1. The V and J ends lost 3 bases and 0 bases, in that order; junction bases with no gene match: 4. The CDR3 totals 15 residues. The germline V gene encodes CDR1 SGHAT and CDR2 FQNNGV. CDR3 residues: CASSLATGVSYEQYF. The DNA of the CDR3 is TGTGCCAGCAGCTTGGCGACAGGGGTCTCCTACGAGCAGTACTTC.

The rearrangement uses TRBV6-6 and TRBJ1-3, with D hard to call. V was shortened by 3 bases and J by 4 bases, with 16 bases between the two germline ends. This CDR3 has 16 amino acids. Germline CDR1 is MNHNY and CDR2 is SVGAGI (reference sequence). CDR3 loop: CASSYGRGSTGNTIYF. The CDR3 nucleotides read TGTGCCAGCAGTTATGGCCGGGGTTCCACCGGAAACACCATATATTTT.

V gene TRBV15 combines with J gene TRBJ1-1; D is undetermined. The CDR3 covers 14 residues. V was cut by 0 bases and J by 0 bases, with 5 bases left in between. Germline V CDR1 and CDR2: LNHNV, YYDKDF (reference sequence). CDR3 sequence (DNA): TGTGCCACCAGCAGAGAACAGTTGAACACTGAAGCTTTCTTT. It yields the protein CATSREQLNTEAFF. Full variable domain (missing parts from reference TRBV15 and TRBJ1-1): DAMVIQNPRYQVTQFGKPVTLSCSQTLNHNVMYWYQQKSSQAPKLLFHYYDKDFNNEADTPDNFQSRRPNTSFCFLDIRSPGLGDTAMYLCATSREQLNTEAFFGQGTRLTVV.

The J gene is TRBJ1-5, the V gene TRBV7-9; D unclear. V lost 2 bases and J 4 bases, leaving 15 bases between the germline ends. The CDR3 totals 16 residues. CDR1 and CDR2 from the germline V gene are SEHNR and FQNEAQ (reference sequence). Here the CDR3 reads CASSLSNTDPNQPQHF. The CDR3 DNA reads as TGTGCCAGCAGCTTATCTAATACAGATCCTAATCAGCCCCAGCATTTT.

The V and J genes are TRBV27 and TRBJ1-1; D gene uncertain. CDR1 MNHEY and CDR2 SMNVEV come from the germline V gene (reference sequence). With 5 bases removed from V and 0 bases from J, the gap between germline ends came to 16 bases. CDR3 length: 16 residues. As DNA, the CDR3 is TGTGCCAGCAGTCACGACACGCGCGCTTTGAACACTGAAGCTTTCTTT. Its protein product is CASSHDTRALNTEAFF.

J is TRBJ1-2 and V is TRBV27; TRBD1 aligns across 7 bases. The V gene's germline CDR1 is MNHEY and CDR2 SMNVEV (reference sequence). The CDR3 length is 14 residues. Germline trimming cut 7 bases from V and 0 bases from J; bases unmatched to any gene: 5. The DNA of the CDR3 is TGTGCCAGCACAAAACAGGGGACTAACTATGGCTACACCTTC. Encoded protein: CASTKQGTNYGYTF.

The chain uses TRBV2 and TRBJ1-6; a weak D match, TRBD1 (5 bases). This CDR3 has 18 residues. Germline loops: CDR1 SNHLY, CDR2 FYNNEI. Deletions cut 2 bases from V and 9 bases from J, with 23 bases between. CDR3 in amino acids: CASSENEVSGASGSPLHF. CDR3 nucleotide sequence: TGTGCCAGCAGTGAAAACGAGGTGTCTGGGGCCTCTGGTTCACCCCTCCACTTT.